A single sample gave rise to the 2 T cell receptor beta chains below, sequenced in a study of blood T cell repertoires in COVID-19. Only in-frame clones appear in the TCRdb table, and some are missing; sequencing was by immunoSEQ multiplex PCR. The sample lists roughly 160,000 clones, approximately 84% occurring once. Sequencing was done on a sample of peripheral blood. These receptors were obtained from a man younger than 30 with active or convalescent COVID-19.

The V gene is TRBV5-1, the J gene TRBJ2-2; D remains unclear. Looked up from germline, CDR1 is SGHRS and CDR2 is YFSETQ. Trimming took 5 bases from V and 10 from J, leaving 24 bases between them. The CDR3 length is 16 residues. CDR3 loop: CASRPGSPSQFPELFF. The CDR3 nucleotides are TGCGCCAGCAGGCCCGGGTCTCCCTCACAATTCCCGGAGCTGTTTTTT.

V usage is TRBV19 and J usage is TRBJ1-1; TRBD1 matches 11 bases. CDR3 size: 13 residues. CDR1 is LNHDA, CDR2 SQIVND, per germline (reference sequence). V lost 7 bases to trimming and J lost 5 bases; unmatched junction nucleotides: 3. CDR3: CASTDRGQTEAFF. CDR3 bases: TGTGCCAGTACGGACAGGGGGCAAACTGAAGCTTTCTTT.